Presented here are 5 T cell receptor beta chains from one specimen sequenced in a study of human T cells and chemical hapten exposure (dated by TCRdb to the early 2020s). This sample's time point label indicates: patch test 3, about 24 weeks after DPC sensitization. Interpreted using the paper, the treatment or condition label stands for: therapeutic diphenylcyclopropenone sensitization with weekly scalp DPC. Receptor amplification or capture employed RACE. TCRdb shows the sequencer as NextSeq 500. TCRdb passed the public sequencing reads through fastp at Q25 and MiXCR, retaining productive beta sequences. Rows with a matching CDR3 protein are joined into one entry that keeps the most common DNA and genes. Recorded for this sample are tens of thousands of distinct CDR3 sequences; approximately 12% of them occurred a single time. The ten biggest clones cover roughly 1.3% of the sample. The sample here was whole blood, taken in connection with sensitization to the hapten diphenylcyclopropenone (DPC). The source of these receptors is a woman aged 50 to 65 with alopecia areata. Some clones in this sample may be carry-over from other donors' samples.

This clonotype appeared many times. The rearrangement uses TRBV12-3 or TRBV12-4 and TRBJ2-1; 9 bases match TRBD1. The CDR3 loop spans 14 amino acids. The J segment lost 4 bases and the V segment lost 8 bases, leaving 6 bases of the junction unmatched. CDR3 nucleotide sequence: TGTGCCAGCTCGACAGGGGGGCTGTACAATGAGCAGTTCTTC. Its protein product is CASSTGGLYNEQFF.

Ten or more counts support this clonotype. This chain joins TRBV5-6 and TRBJ1-4, with TRBD1 matching over 9 bases. Trimming cost V 4 bases and J 8 bases; bases outside gene matches: 6. The CDR3 spans 14 residues. Germline V gene data show CDR1 as SGHDT and CDR2 as YYEEEE. The CDR3: CASSTGQGNEKLFF. Written as DNA, the CDR3 is TGTGCCAGCAGCACGGGACAGGGAAACGAAAAACTGTTTTTT.

The chain links TRBV28 to TRBJ1-4; D might be TRBD1 (6 bases). The V gene's germline CDR1 is MDHEN and CDR2 SYDVKM. Trimming took off 5 bases at V and 1 base at J, with 8 bases between the two ends. The CDR3 loop spans 14 amino acids. In nucleotides, the CDR3 is TGTGCCAGCAGTAGAGGGGGAACTAATGAAAAACTGTTTTTT. Its translation: CASSRGGTNEKLFF. The variable domain in full, completed from reference TRBV28 and TRBJ1-4, reads DVKVTQSSRYLVKRTGEKVFLECVQDMDHENMFWYRQDPGLGLRLIYFSYDVKMKEKGDIPEGYSVSREKKERFSLILESASTNQTSMYLCASSRGGTNEKLFFGSGTQLSVL.

CDR3 sequence (DNA): TGCAGCGCCCCGGACAGCGTCAATGAAAAACTGTTTTTT. Protein product: CSAPDSVNEKLFF. This chain uses TRBV29-1 with TRBJ1-4; D might be TRBD1 (6 bases). V was trimmed by 7 bases and J by 5 bases, leaving 14 bases between them. This CDR3 has 13 amino acids. CDR1 and CDR2 (germline): SQVTM, ANQGSEA.

This clonotype showed up many times. This CDR3 reads CASSLRGPIGSQETQYF. In nucleotides, the CDR3 is TGTGCCAGCAGCTTAAGGGGGCCGATAGGTTCCCAAGAGACCCAGTACTTC. This chain uses TRBV7-2 with TRBJ2-5; the match to TRBD1 covers 7 bases. This CDR3 contains 17 residues. Germline trimming cut 2 bases from V and 1 base from J; bases unmatched to any gene: 10. The germline V gene encodes CDR1 SGHTA and CDR2 FQGNSA.